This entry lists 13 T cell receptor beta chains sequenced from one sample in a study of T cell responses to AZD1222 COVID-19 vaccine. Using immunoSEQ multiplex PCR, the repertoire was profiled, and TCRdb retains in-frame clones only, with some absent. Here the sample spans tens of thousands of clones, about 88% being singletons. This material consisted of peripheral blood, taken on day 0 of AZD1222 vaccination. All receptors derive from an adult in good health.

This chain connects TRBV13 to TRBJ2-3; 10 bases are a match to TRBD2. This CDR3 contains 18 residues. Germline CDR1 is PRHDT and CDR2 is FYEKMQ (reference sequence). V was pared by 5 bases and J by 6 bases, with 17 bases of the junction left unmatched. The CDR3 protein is CASSPRSSGGLNWDTQYF. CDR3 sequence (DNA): TGTGCCAGCAGCCCTCGTTCTAGCGGGGGCCTAAATTGGGATACGCAGTATTTT.

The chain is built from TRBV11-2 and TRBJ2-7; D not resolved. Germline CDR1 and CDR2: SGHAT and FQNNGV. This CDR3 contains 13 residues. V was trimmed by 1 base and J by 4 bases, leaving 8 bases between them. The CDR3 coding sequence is TGTGCCAGCAGCTTAGCTGAAGGGTACGAGCAGTACTTC. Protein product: CASSLAEGYEQYF.

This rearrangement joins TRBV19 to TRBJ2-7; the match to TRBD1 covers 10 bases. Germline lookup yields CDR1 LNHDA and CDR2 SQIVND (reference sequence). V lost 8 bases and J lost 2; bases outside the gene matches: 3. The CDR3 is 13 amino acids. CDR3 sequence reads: CASYGQGAYEQYF. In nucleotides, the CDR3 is TGTGCCAGTTACGGACAGGGGGCCTACGAGCAGTACTTC.

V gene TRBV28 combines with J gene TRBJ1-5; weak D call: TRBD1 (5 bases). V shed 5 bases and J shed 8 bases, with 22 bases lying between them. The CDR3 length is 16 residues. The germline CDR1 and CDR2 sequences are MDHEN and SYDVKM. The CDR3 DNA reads TGTGCCAGCAGTCCGCTGGGAAGCCACCCCAGGGAGCCCCAGCATTTT. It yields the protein CASSPLGSHPREPQHF.

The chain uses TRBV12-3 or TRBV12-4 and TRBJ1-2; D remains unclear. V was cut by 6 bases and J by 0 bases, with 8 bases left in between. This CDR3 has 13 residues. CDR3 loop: CASRIGTNYGYTF. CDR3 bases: TGTGCCAGCAGGATTGGGACTAACTATGGCTACACCTTC.

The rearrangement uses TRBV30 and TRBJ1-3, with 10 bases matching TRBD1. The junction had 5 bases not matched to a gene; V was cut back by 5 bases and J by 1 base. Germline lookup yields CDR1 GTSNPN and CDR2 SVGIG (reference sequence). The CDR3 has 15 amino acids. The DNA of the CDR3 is TGTGCCTGGGGATGGGACAGGGGATCTGGAAACACCATATATTTT. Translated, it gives CAWGWDRGSGNTIYF. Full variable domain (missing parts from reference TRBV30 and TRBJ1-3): SQTIHQWPATLVQPVGSPLSLECTVEGTSNPNLYWYRQAAGRGLQLLFYSVGIGQISSEVPQNLSASRPQDRQFILSSKKLLLSDSGFYLCAWGWDRGSGNTIYFGEGSWLTVV.

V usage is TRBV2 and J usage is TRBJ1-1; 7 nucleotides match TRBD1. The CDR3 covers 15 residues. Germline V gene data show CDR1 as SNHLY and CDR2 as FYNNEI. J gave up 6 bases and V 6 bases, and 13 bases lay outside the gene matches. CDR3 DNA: TGTGCCAGCAGCCCGACAGGGTCCAGTTTCTCTGAAGCTTTCTTT. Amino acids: CASSPTGSSFSEAFF.

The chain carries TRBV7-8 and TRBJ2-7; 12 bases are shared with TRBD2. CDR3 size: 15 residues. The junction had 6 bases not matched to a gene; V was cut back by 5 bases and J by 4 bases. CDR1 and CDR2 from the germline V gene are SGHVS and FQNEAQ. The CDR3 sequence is CASSPTSGGEYEQYF. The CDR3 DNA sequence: TGTGCCAGCAGCCCGACTAGCGGGGGCGAATACGAGCAGTACTTC.

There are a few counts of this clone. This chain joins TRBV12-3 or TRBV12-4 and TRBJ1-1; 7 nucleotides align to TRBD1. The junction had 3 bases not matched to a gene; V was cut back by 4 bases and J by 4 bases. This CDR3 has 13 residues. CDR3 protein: CASSSGQATEAFF. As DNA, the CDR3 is TGTGCCAGCAGTTCCGGACAGGCCACTGAAGCTTTCTTT.

CDR3 sequence: CAWATGRDGKVFF. The CDR3 nucleotides are TGTGCCTGGGCCACAGGCCGAGACGGAAAAGTTTTCTTT. The chain has TRBV30 and TRBJ1-1; perhaps TRBD1 as D (5 bases). CDR1 and CDR2 from the germline V gene are GTSNPN and SVGIG (reference sequence). This CDR3 comprises 13 residues. Trimming stripped 5 bases from V and 13 bases from J, with 23 bases between.

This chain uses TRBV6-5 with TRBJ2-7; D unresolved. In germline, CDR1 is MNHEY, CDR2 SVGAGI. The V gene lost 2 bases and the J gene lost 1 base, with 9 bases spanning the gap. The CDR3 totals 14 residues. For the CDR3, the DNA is TGTGCCAGCAGTTACGTCCCCAGTTCCTACGAGCAGTACTTC. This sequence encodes CASSYVPSSYEQYF.

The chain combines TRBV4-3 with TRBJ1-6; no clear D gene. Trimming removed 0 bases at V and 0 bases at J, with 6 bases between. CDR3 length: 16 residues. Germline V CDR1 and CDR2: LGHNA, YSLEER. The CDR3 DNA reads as TGCGCCAGCAGCCAAGATGTCAGCTCCTATAATTCACCCCTCCACTTT. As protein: CASSQDVSSYNSPLHF.

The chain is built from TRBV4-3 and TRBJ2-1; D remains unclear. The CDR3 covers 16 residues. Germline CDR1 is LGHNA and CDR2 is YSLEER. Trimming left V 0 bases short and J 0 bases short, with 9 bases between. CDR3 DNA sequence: TGCGCCAGCAGCCAAGATCTCGGCCACTCCTACAATGAGCAGTTCTTC. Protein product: CASSQDLGHSYNEQFF.